This T cell receptor beta chain was recorded in a study of CD8 T cells in ankylosing spondylitis. TCRdb recomputed calls from the 5' RACE reads with MiXCR, one row per CDR3 protein. Here the sample spans more than 300,000 distinct CDR3 sequences, roughly 12% being singletons. As concerns this clonotype: The antigen is undetermined.

Regarding the study as a whole: Both synovial fluid and blood in reactive arthritis had previously been reported to carry some motif variants. Reportedly, disease-linked clones are significantly enriched in ankylosing spondylitis patients' matched synovial fluid.

The CDR3 extends over 15 amino acids. Trimming took off 6 bases at V and 3 bases at J, with 20 bases between the two ends. From germline, CDR1 is DFQATT and CDR2 SNEGSKA (reference sequence). The clonotype comes from a female donor with ankylosing spondylitis or in good health (not recorded which). The chain recombines TRBV20-1 with TRBJ2-5, with a tentative D call TRBD2 (8 bases). Sequenced input: blood, either unsorted or a sorted T cell fraction (not recorded which). As DNA, the CDR3 is TGCAGTGCAATCCCGGCGGGGGGACAGAAAGAGACCCAGTACTTC. The encoded protein is CSAIPAGGQKETQYF.